The 10 T cell receptor beta chains in this list originate from one sample, sequenced in a study of T cells in narcolepsy. Some clones are missing from TCRdb's copy, which holds only in-frame ones; the method was immunoSEQ multiplex PCR. The data show 1,400 to 1,500 clones, roughly 39% seen once. What these receptors recognize is not known. Material for sequencing was cultured CD8+ T cells from cerebrospinal fluid. Receptor source: a human donor with narcolepsy.

The chain combines TRBV7-2 with TRBJ2-7; TRBD2 matches at 7 bases. CDR3 length equals 18 residues. With 4 bases clipped from V and 3 bases from J, the junction kept 18 bases outside the gene matches. CDR1 and CDR2 (germline): SGHTA, FQGNSA. This CDR3 reads CASSSYLSAGTTYYEQYF. CDR3 nucleotides: TGTGCCAGCAGCTCGTATTTAAGCGCCGGGACTACCTACTACGAGCAGTACTTC. Together with reference TRBV7-2 and TRBJ2-7, the CDR3 gives the full variable domain: GAGVSQSPSNKVTEKGKDVELRCDPISGHTALYWYRQSLGQGLEFLIYFQGNSAPDKSGLPSDRFSAERTGGSVSTLTIQRTQQEDSAVYLCASSSYLSAGTTYYEQYFGPGTRLTVT.

The sample holds a few counts of this clone. Only one base separates this from a far larger clonotype, so it likely reflects a read error. The chain is built from TRBV2 and TRBJ2-1, with TRBD1 as a possible D gene (5 bases). Trimming took off 5 bases at V and 4 bases at J, with 9 bases between the two ends. CDR1 is SNHLY, CDR2 FYNNEI, per germline. CDR3 size: 13 residues. This chain's CDR3 is CASSSDTYNEQFF. For the CDR3, the DNA is TGTGCCAGCAGTTCGGACACTTACAATGAGCAGTTCTTC.

With respect to this clone: Only one base separates this from a far larger clonotype, so it likely reflects a read error. This chain links TRBV5-1 with TRBJ2-3; 11 bases are a match to TRBD2. This CDR3 is built from 16 residues. Germline lookup yields CDR1 SGHRS and CDR2 YFSETQ. V was pared by 4 bases and J by 7 bases, with 11 bases of the junction left unmatched. The CDR3 nucleotides read TGCGCCAGCAGCCCGCAGGGACTAGCGGCCAAGTATACGCAGTATTTT. Encoded protein: CASSPQGLAAKYTQYF. The variable domain in full, with the rest retrieved from reference TRBV5-1 and TRBJ2-3, is KAGVTQTPRYLIKTRGQQVTLSCSPISGHRSVSWYQQTPGQGLQFLFEYFSETQRNKGNFPGRFSGRQFSNSRSEMNVSTLELGDSALYLCASSPQGLAAKYTQYFGPGTRLTVL.

By frequency in the sample, this clone is large (0.1 to 1%). The chain recombines TRBV25-1 with TRBJ1-6; D gene unclear. V was shortened by 1 base and J by 9 bases, with 4 bases between the two germline ends. This CDR3 spans 12 amino acids. The germline V gene encodes CDR1 MGHDK and CDR2 SYGVNS. The CDR3 sequence is CASSELGSPLHF. Written as DNA, the CDR3 is TGTGCCAGCAGTGAATTAGGTTCACCCCTCCACTTT. The full variable domain, with the rest looked up from reference TRBV25-1 and TRBJ1-6, is EADIYQTPRYLVIGTGKKITLECSQTMGHDKMYWYQQDPGMELHLIHYSYGVNSTEKGDLSSESTVSRIRTEHFPLTLESARPSHTSQYLCASSELGSPLHFGNGTRLTVT.

This clone was seen a handful of times. The chain recombines TRBV5-4 with TRBJ2-7; tentative D call: TRBD2 (6 bases). Trimming removed 3 bases at V and 3 bases at J, with 16 bases between. Germline CDR1 SGHNT, CDR2 YYREEE (reference sequence). There are 15 residues in the CDR3. The CDR3 DNA is TGTGCCAGCAGCTCGGATGGGGGGAACGGCTACGAGCAGTACTTC. This gives the protein CASSSDGGNGYEQYF.

This chain connects TRBV7-8 to TRBJ2-2; no definite D call. Trimming shortened V by 1 base and J by 5 bases, and 2 bases separated the two germline ends. The CDR3 runs to 12 residues. Germline V gene data show CDR1 as SGHVS and CDR2 as FQNEAQ. The CDR3 region is CASSLGTGELFF. CDR3 DNA: TGTGCCAGCAGCTTAGGGACCGGGGAGCTGTTTTTT.

The chain joins TRBV5-1 to TRBJ1-6; 9 nucleotides align to TRBD1. Germline V gene lookup returns CDR1 SGHRS and CDR2 YFSETQ. V shed 4 bases and J 10 bases; nucleotides not matched to a gene: 6. The CDR3 contains 14 residues. The CDR3 nucleotides read TGCGCCAGCAGCGGGGGACAGGGTGCCTCACCCCTCCACTTT. It encodes CASSGGQGASPLHF. Looking up the rest from reference TRBV5-1 and TRBJ1-6 gives the full variable domain: KAGVTQTPRYLIKTRGQQVTLSCSPISGHRSVSWYQQTPGQGLQFLFEYFSETQRNKGNFPGRFSGRQFSNSRSEMNVSTLELGDSALYLCASSGGQGASPLHFGNGTRLTVT.

The V call is TRBV18, the J call TRBJ2-2, with 8 bases lining up with TRBD1. The germline V gene encodes CDR1 KGHSH and CDR2 LQKENI. After removal of 2 bases from V and 7 bases from J, the junction contained 6 bases not matched to a gene. This CDR3 region has 15 residues. CDR3 amino acids: CASSPSSRGLGELFF. Written as DNA, the CDR3 is TGTGCCAGCTCACCAAGTTCCAGGGGGCTCGGGGAGCTGTTTTTT. The variable domain in full, with the rest retrieved from reference TRBV18 and TRBJ2-2, is NAGVMQNPRHLVRRRGQEARLRCSPMKGHSHVYWYRQLPEEGLKFMVYLQKENIIDESGMPKERFSAEFPKEGPSILRIQQVVRGDSAAYFCASSPSSRGLGELFFGEGSRLTVL.

This clone was observed a handful of times. One base away lies a much larger clone, so this may be a sequencing read error. The V call is TRBV5-6, the J call TRBJ1-5; no clear D. CDR1 and CDR2 (germline): SGHDT, YYEEEE. The length of the CDR3 is 15 residues. The V end was cut by 0 bases, the J end by 1 base, with 8 bases between. The DNA of the CDR3 is TGTGCCAGCAGCTTGGGACCGCAGAGCAATCAGCCCCAGCATTTT. This codes for CASSLGPQSNQPQHF.

The table lists this clone with a few counts. With only one base between it and a far larger clone, this is likely a read error. The gene calls are TRBV4-2 and TRBJ2-7; TRBD2 agrees at 8 bases. This CDR3 has 15 residues. CDR1 and CDR2 (germline): LGHNA, YNFKEQ. The J segment lost 5 bases and the V segment lost 3 bases, leaving 9 bases of the junction unmatched. The CDR3 spells CASSHAGAGVHEQYF. The CDR3 DNA reads TGTGCCAGCAGCCATGCGGGAGCGGGAGTCCACGAGCAGTACTTC.